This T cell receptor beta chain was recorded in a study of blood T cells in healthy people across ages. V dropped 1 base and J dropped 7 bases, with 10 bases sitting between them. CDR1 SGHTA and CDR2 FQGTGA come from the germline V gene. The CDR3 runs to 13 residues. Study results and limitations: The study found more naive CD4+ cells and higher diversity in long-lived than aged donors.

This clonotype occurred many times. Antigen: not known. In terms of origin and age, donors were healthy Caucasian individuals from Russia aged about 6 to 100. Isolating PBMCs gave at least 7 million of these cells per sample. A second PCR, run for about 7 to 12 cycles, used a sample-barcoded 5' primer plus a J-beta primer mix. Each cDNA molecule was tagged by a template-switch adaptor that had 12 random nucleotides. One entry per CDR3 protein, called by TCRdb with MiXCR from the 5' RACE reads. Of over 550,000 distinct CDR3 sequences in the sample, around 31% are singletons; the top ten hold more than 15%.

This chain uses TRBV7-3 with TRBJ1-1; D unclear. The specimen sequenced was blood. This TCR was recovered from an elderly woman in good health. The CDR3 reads CASSLMVGSEAFF. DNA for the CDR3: TGTGCCAGCAGCTTAATGGTAGGCAGTGAAGCTTTCTTT. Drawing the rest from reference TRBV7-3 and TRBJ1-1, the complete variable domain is GAGVSQTPSNKVTEKGKYVELRCDPISGHTALYWYRQSLGQGPEFLIYFQGTGAADDSGLPNDRFFAVRPEGSVSTLKIQRTERGDSAVYLCASSLMVGSEAFFGQGTRLTVV.